The clone carrying this TCR beta chain was found once. The data were taken from a study of Graves' ophthalmopathy and Graves' hyperthyroidism. This CDR3 region has 14 residues. CDR1 and CDR2 (germline): MDHEN, SYDVKM. The V gene end was trimmed by 10 bases and the J gene end by 5 bases; junction bases not matched to a gene: 9. RNA transcripts provided the template for amplifying TCR beta CDR3 regions. Scientists carried out first-round RT-PCR using HTBI primers and then a second-round multiplex PCR. TCRdb re-called the multiplex PCR reads with MiXCR, one entry per CDR3 protein. Of hundreds of thousands of distinct CDR3 sequences in the sample, under 25% were seen once. People with hyperthyroidism were aged 18 to 65 and newly diagnosed, under 2 months' duration.

V gene TRBV28 combines with J gene TRBJ2-5, with 11 bases identical to TRBD2. Sequencing input: peripheral blood. The receptor was isolated from a woman aged 18-29 years with stable Graves' hyperthyroidism. The CDR3, as DNA: TGTGCCACCGGAAGACTAGCGGGAACCGAGACCCAGTACTTC. Encoded protein: CATGRLAGTETQYF.